The 9 T cell receptor beta chains below were found in one sample sequenced in a study of blood T cell repertoires in COVID-19. Measured with immunoSEQ multiplex PCR; TCRdb has only the in-frame clones, and not every one. The sample has under 200,000 clones, over 80% seen once; the top ten hold over 10%. Sequenced sample: peripheral blood. Source of these receptors: a man between 65 and 85 years old who had recovered from COVID-19.

J is TRBJ2-5 and V is TRBV24-1, with D possibly being TRBD1 (5 bases). The CDR3 runs to 15 residues. Germline V lookup: CDR1 KGHDR, CDR2 SFDVKD. Trimming removed 4 bases from V and 5 bases from J, with 16 bases in between. CDR3 amino acids: CATSEHGREGETQYF. In nucleotides, the CDR3 is TGTGCCACCAGTGAACACGGCAGGGAAGGCGAGACCCAGTACTTC.

J is TRBJ2-7 and V is TRBV18, with TRBD1 matching 8 bases. V lost 0 bases and J lost 6; bases outside the gene matches: 7. This CDR3 is built from 15 residues. Germline CDR1 is KGHSH and CDR2 is LQKENI. CDR3 loop: CASSPPSRDRFEQYF. CDR3 DNA: TGTGCCAGCTCACCACCGTCCAGGGACAGGTTCGAGCAGTACTTC.

The chain carries TRBV9 and TRBJ2-2; 12 bases align to TRBD2. Germline CDR1 and CDR2: SGDLS and YYNGEE. The V and J ends lost 3 bases and 5 bases, in that order; junction bases with no gene match: 14. The CDR3 consists of 19 residues. CDR3 bases: TGTGCCAGCAGCGACCCCCGGCGACTAGCGGGAGTGGCGACCGGGGAGCTGTTTTTT. Its protein is CASSDPRRLAGVATGELFF.

The chain recombines TRBV23-1 with TRBJ1-1, with 7 bases that match TRBD1. TRBV23-1 is marked as an open reading frame, function uncertain. The V and J ends lost 0 bases and 1 base, in that order; junction bases with no gene match: 5. The CDR3 consists of 16 residues. The CDR3 sequence is CASSQSLGTENTEAFF. As DNA, the CDR3 is TGCGCCAGCAGTCAATCCTTGGGGACAGAGAACACTGAAGCTTTCTTT.

The J gene is TRBJ2-7, the V gene TRBV6-5, with a weak D call TRBD2 (6 bases). V lost 0 bases to trimming and J lost 3 bases, with 12 bases between them. This CDR3 is built from 15 residues. CDR1 is MNHEY and CDR2 is SVGAGI in the germline V gene. The CDR3 nucleotides read TGTGCCAGCAGTTACTCGAAACTCGGGGGCTACGAGCAGTACTTC. Translating gives CASSYSKLGGYEQYF.

This chain links TRBV29-1 with TRBJ2-3; no reliable D call. Germline V gene sequence: CDR1 SQVTM, CDR2 ANQGSEA. The CDR3 has 11 residues. Trimming shortened V by 4 bases and J by 1 base, and 3 bases separated the two germline ends. Here the CDR3 reads CSVGGTDTQYF. CDR3 DNA sequence: TGCAGCGTTGGCGGCACAGATACGCAGTATTTT.

The chain has TRBV5-1 and TRBJ2-5; 7 nucleotides align to TRBD1. The ends lost 0 bases at V and 2 bases at J; junction bases unmatched: 4. Germline V gene data show CDR1 as SGHRS and CDR2 as YFSETQ. The CDR3 contains 15 residues. As DNA, the CDR3 is TGCGCCAGCAGCTTGGATGGACAGGTGCAAGAGACCCAGTACTTC. Its protein is CASSLDGQVQETQYF.

V usage is TRBV9 and J usage is TRBJ2-5, with TRBD1 matching over 9 bases. The CDR3 has 15 residues. The ends lost 0 bases at V and 5 bases at J; junction bases unmatched: 5. Germline V lookup: CDR1 SGDLS, CDR2 YYNGEE. CDR3 sequence: CASSVAGQGLETQYF. The CDR3 DNA reads TGTGCCAGCAGCGTAGCGGGACAGGGATTGGAGACCCAGTACTTC.

CDR3 nucleotide sequence: TGTGCCAGCAGCCAAGGGACTAGCGGGAGTCACGAGACCCAGTACTTC. Translated, it gives CASSQGTSGSHETQYF. The genes are TRBV3-1 (or the pseudogene TRBV3-2) and TRBJ2-5; 13 nucleotides match TRBD2. This CDR3 is built from 16 residues. The junction had 4 bases not matched to a gene; V was cut back by 1 base and J by 5 bases. The V gene's germline CDR1 is LGHDT and CDR2 YNNKEL (reference sequence).